This entry is about one T cell receptor beta chain. Which antigen it targets is not known. No qualities accompany the bases; no much larger clone lies one base away. Including cysteine and phenylalanine, the CDR3 has 16 amino acids. Left in the record is the CDR3 DNA by itself, 48 bases read in frame from the first base. Per the germline V gene, SGHRS is the CDR1 and YFSETQ is the CDR2. Trimming leaves V shorter by 0 bases and J shorter by 9 bases, with the junction holding 10 bases beyond the gene matches. These data are taken from a study of response to subunit inactivated influenza vaccine (dated by TCRdb to the late 2010s). With regard to the full study: Deep quantitative profiling of the T cell receptor repertoire was used in the study to follow responses to a trivalent subunit inactivated influenza vaccine.

Libraries came from RT-PCR. Instrument on record: Illumina HiSeq 2500. Using fastp at Q25 and MiXCR, TCRdb reprocessed the public reads and kept productive beta chains. Identical CDR3 protein sequences are pooled into one entry, listed with their most common genes and DNA. This sample gives 500,000 or so distinct CDR3 sequences in total; 15% to 20% of them show up just once. 3% to 3.5% of the sample goes to the ten largest clones. What the research found in general, with its limitations: The authors suggested that each seasonal influenza vaccination may recruit only a limited number of new T cells.

This sequence originates from a man between 45 and 75 years old who received an inactivated influenza vaccine. Donor details come from another sample of the same person, matched by shared clones. The chain joins TRBV5-1 to TRBJ2-1; 9 bases in between match TRBD1. Sequenced here: CD4+ T cells sorted from PBMCs, sampled roughly 24 months after vaccination. The nucleotide sequence reads TGCGCCAGCAGCTTGGCCGGGACAGGGAAAGCGGGTGAGCAGTTCTTC. It translates as CASSLAGTGKAGEQFF.